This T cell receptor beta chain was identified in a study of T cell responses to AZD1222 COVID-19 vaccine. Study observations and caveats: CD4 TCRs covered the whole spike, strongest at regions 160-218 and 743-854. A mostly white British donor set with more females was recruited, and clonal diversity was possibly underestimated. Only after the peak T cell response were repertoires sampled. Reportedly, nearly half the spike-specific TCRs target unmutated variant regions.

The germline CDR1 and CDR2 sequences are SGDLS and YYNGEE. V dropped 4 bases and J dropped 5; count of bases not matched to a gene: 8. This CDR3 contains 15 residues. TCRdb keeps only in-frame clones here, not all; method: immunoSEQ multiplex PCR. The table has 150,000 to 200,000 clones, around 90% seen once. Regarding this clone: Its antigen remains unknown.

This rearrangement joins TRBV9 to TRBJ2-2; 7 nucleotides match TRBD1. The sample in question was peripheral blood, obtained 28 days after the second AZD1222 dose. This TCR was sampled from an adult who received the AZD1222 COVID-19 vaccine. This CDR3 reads CASSLRTGLTGELFF. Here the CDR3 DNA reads TGTGCCAGCAGCCTACGGACAGGTCTGACCGGGGAGCTGTTTTTT.